This record looks at one T cell receptor beta chain sequence and its context. CDR1 and CDR2 (germline): LNHDA, SQIVND (reference sequence). The CDR3 sequence is 14 residues long. The junction had 8 bases not matched to a gene; V was cut back by 6 bases and J by 7 bases. These data originate in a study of blood T cell repertoires in COVID-19. Study summary: Collection of acute and convalescent COVID-19 samples took place in the United States, Italy and Spain. Nucleic acid was either cDNA or gDNA, and it came from T cells, B-cell-depleted T cells, or PBMCs.

Clones were sequenced by immunoSEQ multiplex PCR, and TCRdb holds only the in-frame ones, with some missing. Of over 250,000 clones in the sample, approximately 83% were seen once. The V call is TRBV19, the J call TRBJ1-5; TRBD1 aligns across 8 bases. The specimen was peripheral blood. This clonotype originated in a human donor in a cohort sampled during active COVID-19. The CDR3 sequence: CASSLGQGWQPQHF. DNA of the CDR3: TGTGCCAGTAGCTTAGGACAGGGTTGGCAGCCCCAGCATTTT.